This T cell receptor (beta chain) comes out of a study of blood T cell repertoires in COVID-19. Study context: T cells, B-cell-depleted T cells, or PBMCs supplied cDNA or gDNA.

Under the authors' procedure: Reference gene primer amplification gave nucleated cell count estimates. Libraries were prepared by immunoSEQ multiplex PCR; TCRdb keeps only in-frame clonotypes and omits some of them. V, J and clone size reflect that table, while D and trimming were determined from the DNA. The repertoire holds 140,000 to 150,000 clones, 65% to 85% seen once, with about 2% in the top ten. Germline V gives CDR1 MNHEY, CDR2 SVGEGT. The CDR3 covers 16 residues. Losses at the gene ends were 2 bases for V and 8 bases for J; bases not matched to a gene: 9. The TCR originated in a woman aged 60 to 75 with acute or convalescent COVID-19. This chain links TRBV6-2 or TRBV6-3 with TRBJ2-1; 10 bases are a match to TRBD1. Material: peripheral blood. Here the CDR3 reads CASSYRGTGANDEQFF. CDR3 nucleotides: TGTGCCAGCAGTTACCGGGGGACAGGGGCTAACGATGAGCAGTTCTTC.